In this sample, the clone carrying this TCR beta chain turned up once. What it recognizes is unknown. The data originate from a study of siplizumab effects on memory and regulatory T cells. Study conclusions and caveats: Alloreactive sequences from unstimulated CD4+ memory cells fell significantly with siplizumab. Whether proliferating Tregs in siplizumab cultures suppress was not functionally confirmed. The naive T cell population seemed more diverse than memory cells and seemed a major contributor to the alloresponse.

The CDR3 has 14 residues. CDR1 is SGHTA and CDR2 is FQGTGA in the germline V gene. J lost 10 bases, V lost 5 bases, and 6 bases had no gene match. Measured with immunoSEQ multiplex PCR; TCRdb has only the in-frame clones, and not every one. The sample contains around 100,000 clones, 94% of which appear only once. The receptor's source is a human donor in good health. V and J are TRBV7-3 and TRBJ1-6, with TRBD1 matching over 9 bases. Sequencing was done on a sample of non-Treg CD4+ T cells sorted from blood. DNA for the CDR3: TGTGCCAGCAGCGTCGGGACAGGGTTCTCACCCCTCCACTTT. Translating gives CASSVGTGFSPLHF.